This is a list of T cell receptor beta chains from one sample in a study of blood T cell repertoires in COVID-19. Libraries were prepared by immunoSEQ multiplex PCR; TCRdb keeps only in-frame clonotypes and omits some of them. Of about 190,000 clones in the sample, roughly 81% are singletons; the top ten hold 4% to 6%. Material for sequencing was peripheral blood. Every receptor here comes from a woman aged 70-85 years with active or convalescent COVID-19. Both conserved end residues are part of each CDR3. A D gene is named only where the DNA matches it firmly. A row's size may be missing; if present it is once, few, many or a size class.

clone_size,d_call,v_call,j_call,cdr3_nt,cdr3_aa
.,TRBD1,TRBV11-2,TRBJ2-2,TGTGCCAGCAGCGCGGGACAGGGAGTTACCGGGGAGCTGTTTTTT,CASSAGQGVTGELFF
few,.,TRBV3-1/TRBV3-2,TRBJ1-6,TGTGCCAGCAGCCAAAGGGAAGGGGTCCTCCACTTT,CASSQREGVLHF
few,TRBD1,TRBV5-1,TRBJ1-1,TGCGCCAGCAGCTTATCCACGGGACAGACGAACACTGAAGCTTTCTTT,CASSLSTGQTNTEAFF
.,.,TRBV18,TRBJ1-2,TGTGCCAGCTCCCCGACAGAGACCTATGGCTACACCTTC,CASSPTETYGYTF
.,.,TRBV11-2,TRBJ1-1,TGTGCCAGCAGCTTAGATAGGCGGAGTAACACTGAAGCTTTCTTT,CASSLDRRSNTEAFF
.,.,TRBV18,TRBJ2-5,TGTGCCAGCTCACCAGGGCCGTTTGGAGAGACCCAGTACTTC,CASSPGPFGETQYF
.,.,TRBV18,TRBJ2-5,TGTGCCAGCTCGCCTGTCCTCACAAGGACTGAAGAGACCCAGTACTTC,CASSPVLTRTEETQYF
.,.,TRBV28,TRBJ1-5,TGTGCCAGCAGTTCCCACCTCAGGGAAAACAATCAGCCCCAGCATTTT,CASSSHLRENNQPQHF
.,TRBD2,TRBV3-1/TRBV3-2,TRBJ2-7,TGTGCCAGCAGCCAAAGTGGCCTAGCGGGAGTCTCCGAGCAGTACTTC,CASSQSGLAGVSEQYF
once,.,TRBV6-5,TRBJ1-1,TGTGCCAGCGGGGAGGGATCGGACACTGAAGCTTTCTTT,CASGEGSDTEAFF
.,.,TRBV6-1,TRBJ2-7,TGTGCCAGCAGTGAAGGAGGGGGACGGTTGATCTACGAGCAGTACTTC,CASSEGGGRLIYEQYF
.,.,TRBV7-2,TRBJ1-2,TGTGCCAGCAGCTTAGCTAGCGGGTCGGCGAGTGGCTACACCTTC,CASSLASGSASGYTF
.,.,TRBV21-1,TRBJ2-6,TGTGCCAGCAGCAAACGCGGACTAGCGGGAGTGTCAGGGGCCAACGTCCTGACTTTC,CASSKRGLAGVSGANVLTF
.,.,TRBV29-1,TRBJ2-5,TGCAGCGTTAAGGAGGGGTCCCAAGAGACCCAGTACTTC,CSVKEGSQETQYF
.,.,TRBV25-1,TRBJ1-1,TGTGCCAGCAGCCCCGGGGGGGAAGCTTTCTTT,CASSPGGEAFF
.,.,TRBV9,TRBJ2-7,TGTGCCAGCAGCGTAGACACGAACTACGAGCAGTACTTC,CASSVDTNYEQYF
.,TRBD2,TRBV28,TRBJ2-5,TGTGCCAGCACCCCACTAGCGGGAGCAGGGGAGACCCAGTACTTC,CASTPLAGAGETQYF
.,.,TRBV3-1/TRBV3-2,TRBJ2-5,TGTGCCAGCAGCCAAGATTCGGGCAGGGGCCAAGAGACCCAGTACTTC,CASSQDSGRGQETQYF
.,TRBD1,TRBV18,TRBJ1-2,TGTGCCAGCTCAAGGGACCAGGGGGCTGATGGCTACACCTTC,CASSRDQGADGYTF
.,TRBD2,TRBV9,TRBJ2-5,TGTGCCAGCAGCGTAGCGGGAGGAAGCCAAGAGACCCAGTACTTC,CASSVAGGSQETQYF
.,TRBD1,TRBV5-1,TRBJ2-1,TGCGCCAGCCGAAACAGGGGGCAAGGTGAGCAGTTCTTC,CASRNRGQGEQFF
.,TRBD2,TRBV5-1,TRBJ2-1,TGCGCCAGCAGCTTGGTGGCGGGAGGCGCCTACAATGAGCAGTTCTTC,CASSLVAGGAYNEQFF
.,TRBD1,TRBV24-1,TRBJ2-2,TGTGCCACCATCGGGACAGGAGCGTACCCCGGGGAGCTGTTTTTT,CATIGTGAYPGELFF
once,TRBD2,TRBV15,TRBJ2-3,TGTGCCACCAGCGAGGGGAGCGGGAGTACAGATACGCAGTATTTT,CATSEGSGSTDTQYF
.,TRBD1,TRBV4-1,TRBJ2-7,TGCGCCAGCAGCCAAGAGGGCGGACAGGGGGTCGACGAGCAGTACTTC,CASSQEGGQGVDEQYF
.,TRBD1,TRBV13,TRBJ2-2,TGTGCCAGCAGCCTTGGACAGGGTGTTGAGGAGCTGTTTTTT,CASSLGQGVEELFF
once,.,TRBV6-5,TRBJ1-1,TGTGCCAGCAGGGCTGGACAGTACACTGAAGCTTTCTTT,CASRAGQYTEAFF
.,TRBD2,TRBV5-1,TRBJ2-1,TGCGCCAGCAGAAGTACCCGGGCCCTCGCGGGGGATGAGCAGTTCTTC,CASRSTRALAGDEQFF
.,.,TRBV12-3/TRBV12-4,TRBJ1-1,TGTGCCAGCAGTTTCCGTGGAGGTATCGAAGCTTTCTTT,CASSFRGGIEAFF
.,.,TRBV5-5,TRBJ2-1,TGTGCCAGCAGCTTGGGGACTTATTCCTACAATGAGCAGTTCTTC,CASSLGTYSYNEQFF
.,TRBD1,TRBV2,TRBJ1-2,TGTGCCAGCAGTGAGTGGGACAGGAGGAAGTACACCTTC,CASSEWDRRKYTF
.,TRBD1,TRBV19,TRBJ2-1,TGTGCCAGTAGTACCCGGACAGGGGTGAATGAGCAGTTCTTC,CASSTRTGVNEQFF
.,TRBD1,TRBV7-3,TRBJ2-3,TGTGCCAGCAGAGCCGGGACAGGGAGTTCAGATACGCAGTATTTT,CASRAGTGSSDTQYF
.,.,TRBV19,TRBJ1-6,TGTGCCAGTAGTCCAGCTAACAGGAACTCACCCCTCCACTTT,CASSPANRNSPLHF
once,.,TRBV6-8,TRBJ2-6,TGTGCCAGCAGTTACTCGACAGCTGGGGCCAACGTCCTGACTTTC,CASSYSTAGANVLTF
.,.,TRBV3-1/TRBV3-2,TRBJ2-5,TGTGCCAGCAGCCAAGACCCGGGTCGGCGGGGGACCCAGTACTTC,CASSQDPGRRGTQYF
.,TRBD1,TRBV18,TRBJ2-3,TGTGCCAGCTCACCACCGTTATCGCCAGGGGGCTGGGATACGCAGTATTTT,CASSPPLSPGGWDTQYF
.,TRBD2,TRBV12-5,TRBJ2-1,TGTGCTAGTGGTTTGAGACTAGCTACATACAATGAGCAGTTCTTC,CASGLRLATYNEQFF
.,.,TRBV28,TRBJ2-5,TGTGCCAGCAGTCCGCCGGGAGCGTTCCAAGAGACCCAGTACTTC,CASSPPGAFQETQYF
.,TRBD2,TRBV11-3,TRBJ2-2,TGTGCCAGCAGCTTGAGCGGGGATCAGACCGGGGAGCTGTTTTTT,CASSLSGDQTGELFF
.,.,TRBV2,TRBJ2-1,TGTGCCAGCAGTGAGGGTAGCGGATCCTACAATGAGCAGTTCTTC,CASSEGSGSYNEQFF
.,TRBD1,TRBV20-1,TRBJ1-5,TGCAGTGCTAGTACTACAGGGGGGAGCAATCAGCCCCAGCATTTT,CSASTTGGSNQPQHF
once,TRBD1,TRBV28,TRBJ1-2,TGTGCCAGCAGTTCTCGGAGGGACAGCTACTTACTCCCCTATGGCTACACCTTC,CASSSRRDSYLLPYGYTF
.,.,TRBV28,TRBJ2-7,TGTGCCACAGGCGCGGGGGCAGGGCCCTACGAGCAGTACTTC,CATGAGAGPYEQYF
.,TRBD1,TRBV30,TRBJ1-5,TGTGCCTGGAGTGTATCCGGCAGGGGGCGGGCTCAGCCCCAGCATTTT,CAWSVSGRGRAQPQHF
.,.,TRBV28,TRBJ2-2,TGTGCCAGCACCGGGACAAACAGGGCAACCGGGGAGCTGTTTTTT,CASTGTNRATGELFF
.,TRBD2,TRBV24-1,TRBJ2-1,TGTGCCACCAGTGACGGACTAGCGGGTTCCTACAATGAGCAGTTCTTC,CATSDGLAGSYNEQFF
.,.,TRBV28,TRBJ1-1,TGTGCCAGCAGTTTAGATCAGTTGAGTGGCAGACAGGCTTTCTTT,CASSLDQLSGRQAFF
.,.,TRBV20-1,TRBJ2-5,TGCAGTGGTCGACTTGGAGAGACCCAGTACTTC,CSGRLGETQYF
.,.,TRBV4-1,TRBJ1-2,TGCGCCAGCAGCCCATATACAGGGTATGGCTACACCTTC,CASSPYTGYGYTF